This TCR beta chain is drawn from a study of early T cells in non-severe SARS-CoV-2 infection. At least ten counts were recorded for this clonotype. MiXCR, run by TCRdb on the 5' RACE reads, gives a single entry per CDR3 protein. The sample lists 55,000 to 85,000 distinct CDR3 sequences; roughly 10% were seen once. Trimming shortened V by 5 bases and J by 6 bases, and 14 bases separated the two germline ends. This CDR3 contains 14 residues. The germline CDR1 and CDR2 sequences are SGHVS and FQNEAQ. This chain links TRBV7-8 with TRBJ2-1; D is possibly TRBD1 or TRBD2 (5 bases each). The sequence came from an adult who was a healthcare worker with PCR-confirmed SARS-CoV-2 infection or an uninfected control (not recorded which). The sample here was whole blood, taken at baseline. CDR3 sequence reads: CASSPRDLPNEQFF. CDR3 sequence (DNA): TGTGCCAGCAGCCCCCGGGACCTCCCCAATGAGCAGTTCTTC.